One and the same sample provided the 29 T cell receptor beta chains below, sequenced in a study of blood T cell repertoires in COVID-19. Generated by immunoSEQ multiplex PCR, the TCRdb table keeps only in-frame clones and is missing some. The top ten hold 5.5% to 7.5% of the sample, which has 100,000 to 150,000 clones, approximately 74% seen once. Material for sequencing was peripheral blood. The receptors stem from a man older than 75 with COVID-19, enrolled during active disease.

The chain has TRBV19 and TRBJ1-3; D is possibly TRBD1 (5 bases). Between the trimmed V and J ends, which lost 5 bases and 1 base, there was a span of 9 bases. This CDR3 comprises 14 residues. Germline CDR1 and CDR2: LNHDA and SQIVND (reference sequence). CDR3 bases: TGTGCCAGTAGTTCAGGGACTTCTGGAAACACCATATATTTT. Protein product: CASSSGTSGNTIYF.

The V gene is TRBV6-5, the J gene TRBJ2-7, with 9 bases fitting TRBD1. CDR1 MNHEY and CDR2 SVGAGI come from the germline V gene. V was pared by 5 bases and J by 3 bases, with 8 bases of the junction left unmatched. The length of the CDR3 is 15 residues. CDR3 in DNA: TGTGCCAGCAGTAACAATTACAGGGGGCTCTACGAGCAGTACTTC. This encodes CASSNNYRGLYEQYF.

This clone was found a few times. The V gene is TRBV20-1, the J gene TRBJ1-2; D unresolved. Trimming left V 7 bases short and J 5 bases short, with 11 bases between. The CDR3 is 11 residues long. Germline assignment: CDR1 DFQATT and CDR2 SNEGSKA (reference sequence). The CDR3 is CSGEGGYGYTF. The CDR3 DNA follows: TGCAGTGGGGAGGGCGGATATGGCTACACCTTC.

CDR3 nucleotides: TGTGCCAGTAGTATTGGGGAGGGCGAGGGCAATCAGCCCCAGCATTTT. This translates into CASSIGEGEGNQPQHF. The rearrangement uses TRBV19 and TRBJ1-5; no firm D call. CDR1 is LNHDA, CDR2 SQIVND, per germline (reference sequence). V lost 3 bases, J lost 2 bases, and 14 bases lay in between. This CDR3 contains 16 residues. Variable domain in full (rest from reference TRBV19 and TRBJ1-5): DGGITQSPKYLFRKEGQNVTLSCEQNLNHDAMYWYRQDPGQGLRLIYYSQIVNDFQKGDIAEGYSVSREKKESFPLTVTSAQKNPTAFYLCASSIGEGEGNQPQHFGDGTRLSIL.

V gene TRBV9 combines with J gene TRBJ2-5; 8 bases align to TRBD2. The CDR3 is 16 amino acids. Trimming removed 4 bases from V and 4 bases from J; junction bases left unmatched: 12. CDR1 SGDLS and CDR2 YYNGEE come from the germline V gene. The DNA of the CDR3 is TGTGCCAGCAGCTTCGCAAGGGGTAGCGGGGTAGAGACCCAGTACTTC. Translating gives CASSFARGSGVETQYF.

The chain couples TRBV6-6 to TRBJ2-7; the D gene is possibly TRBD2 (6 bases). Looked up from germline, CDR1 is MNHNY and CDR2 is SVGAGI (reference sequence). V was trimmed by 8 bases and J by 2 bases, leaving 13 bases between them. The CDR3 extends over 13 amino acids. CDR3 sequence: CASGGTDAYEQYF. DNA of the CDR3: TGTGCCAGCGGAGGGACCGATGCCTACGAGCAGTACTTC.

The chain has TRBV7-9 and TRBJ1-4; D unclear. Per the germline V gene, CDR1 is SEHNR and CDR2 is FQNEAQ (reference sequence). The CDR3 extends over 14 amino acids. V lost 2 bases, J lost 7 bases, and 11 bases lay in between. Here the CDR3 DNA reads TGTGCCAGCAGCTTATCTTACGAGGTTGAAAAACTGTTTTTT. Protein product: CASSLSYEVEKLFF.

J is TRBJ2-5 and V is TRBV5-1; 9 bases align to TRBD2. Germline V gene sequence: CDR1 SGHRS, CDR2 YFSETQ. Germline trimming cut 0 bases from V and 5 bases from J; bases unmatched to any gene: 11. This CDR3 comprises 17 residues. In DNA form, the CDR3 reads TGCGCCAGCAGCTTGGCCATCAGTAGCGGGAGCGGTGAGACCCAGTACTTC. Its translation: CASSLAISSGSGETQYF.

The chain links TRBV3-1 (or the pseudogene TRBV3-2) to TRBJ2-5, with TRBD2 matching over 14 bases. Germline CDR1 is LGHDT and CDR2 is YNNKEL (reference sequence). J lost 4 bases, V lost 0 bases, and 1 base had no gene match. The CDR3 runs 16 residues. This chain's CDR3 is CASSQDGTSGRETQYF. In DNA, the CDR3 is TGTGCCAGCAGCCAAGACGGGACTAGCGGGAGAGAGACCCAGTACTTC.

This chain links TRBV28 with TRBJ2-7; 9 bases agree with TRBD1. Germline V CDR1 and CDR2: MDHEN, SYDVKM. This CDR3 has 13 residues. Losses at the gene ends were 10 bases for V and 4 bases for J; bases not matched to a gene: 8. The DNA of the CDR3 is TGTGCCACCACCGGGACAGGGCCTTACGAGCAGTACTTC. Translated, it gives CATTGTGPYEQYF.

The chain employs TRBV21-1 and TRBJ2-1; TRBD2, the table's D call, was not compared with the DNA. TRBV21-1 constitutes a pseudogene. This CDR3 has 17 amino acids. The CDR3 DNA is TGTGCCAGCAGTTACCGAGGAGTAGCGGGAGCCTGCAATGAGCAGTTCTTC. Encoded protein: CASSYRGVAGACNEQFF.

This clone was seen only a few times. The V and J genes are TRBV10-3 and TRBJ1-2, with TRBD1 matching 9 bases. V lost 2 bases to trimming and J lost 3 bases; unmatched junction nucleotides: 4. CDR3 length: 15 amino acids. Germline CDR1 is ENHRY and CDR2 is SYGVKD. CDR3 sequence: CAISEPGQGYYGYTF. DNA of the CDR3: TGTGCCATCAGTGAGCCGGGACAGGGTTACTATGGCTACACCTTC.

This sequence joins TRBV18 and TRBJ2-7; 13 bases line up with TRBD2. The length of the CDR3 is 17 residues. V gave up 4 bases and J gave up 1 base; unmatched junction bases: 7. Germline V gene data show CDR1 as KGHSH and CDR2 as LQKENI. CDR3 sequence: CASSRESTSGRSYEQYF. The CDR3, as DNA: TGTGCCAGCTCACGAGAATCGACTAGCGGGAGGTCCTACGAGCAGTACTTC.

This clone was observed a handful of times. This chain joins TRBV6-5 and TRBJ2-5; the match to TRBD1 covers 7 bases. J lost 4 bases, V lost 4 bases, and 9 bases had no gene match. The CDR3 totals 15 residues. Germline assignment: CDR1 MNHEY and CDR2 SVGAGI. The DNA for the CDR3 is TGTGCCAGCAGTTCCTTTGGGGCAGGGGGAGAGACCCAGTACTTC. This gives the protein CASSSFGAGGETQYF.

The J gene is TRBJ2-1, the V gene TRBV4-1; TRBD2 might be the D (7 bases). V was clipped by 5 bases and J by 7 bases, with 21 bases between them. This CDR3 has 16 amino acids. The V gene's germline CDR1 is MGHRA and CDR2 YSYEKL. CDR3 in amino acids: CASSYSREDQGNEQFF. In DNA, the CDR3 is TGCGCCAGCAGCTACTCCCGGGAGGATCAGGGGAATGAGCAGTTCTTC.

The chain combines TRBV9 with TRBJ1-1; 7 nucleotides match TRBD1. Trimming cost V 3 bases and J 5 bases; bases outside gene matches: 7. The germline CDR1 and CDR2 sequences are SGDLS and YYNGEE. The CDR3 contains 14 residues. CDR3: CASSASTGLTEAFF. CDR3 nucleotide sequence: TGTGCCAGCAGCGCCTCGACAGGGTTGACTGAAGCTTTCTTT.

The CDR3 coding sequence is TGTGCCAGCAGCTCGCCGCCAGGGGAACCAGATACGCAGTATTTT. Protein product: CASSSPPGEPDTQYF. This chain connects TRBV11-2 to TRBJ2-3; a weak D match, TRBD1 (6 bases). The CDR3 is 15 residues long. V was shortened by 4 bases and J by 4 bases, with 15 bases between the two germline ends. CDR1 is SGHAT, CDR2 FQNNGV, per germline. Full variable domain (remainder filled in from reference TRBV11-2 and TRBJ2-3): EAGVAQSPRYKIIEKRQSVAFWCNPISGHATLYWYQQILGQGPKLLIQFQNNGVVDDSQLPKDRFSAERLKGVDSTLKIQPAKLEDSAVYLCASSSPPGEPDTQYFGPGTRLTVL.

This clone has more than one count but fewer than ten. J is TRBJ2-1 and V is TRBV6-5; D perhaps matches TRBD2 (6 bases). Germline CDR1 and CDR2: MNHEY and SVGAGI. CDR3 length: 13 residues. V was shortened by 3 bases and J by 10 bases, with 13 bases between the two germline ends. Here the CDR3 DNA reads TGTGCCAGCAGTTATCGGTCTAGCGTAGAGCAGTTCTTC. The encoded protein is CASSYRSSVEQFF.

This clone was seen a few times. Other nucleotide sequences in the sample specify the same CDR3. The chain couples TRBV11-2 to TRBJ2-7, with D uncertain. From germline, CDR1 is SGHAT and CDR2 FQNNGV. V gave up 3 bases and J gave up 0 bases, with 9 bases separating them. The CDR3 is made up of 14 amino acids. In nucleotides, the CDR3 is TGTGCCAGCAGCTTGGGCCACAGCTCCTACGAGCAGTACTTC. Encoded protein: CASSLGHSSYEQYF. The full variable domain, rest sourced from reference TRBV11-2 and TRBJ2-7, is EAGVAQSPRYKIIEKRQSVAFWCNPISGHATLYWYQQILGQGPKLLIQFQNNGVVDDSQLPKDRFSAERLKGVDSTLKIQPAKLEDSAVYLCASSLGHSSYEQYFGPGTRLTVT.

This clone was seen many times. This rearrangement joins TRBV13 to TRBJ2-7; no clear D. The CDR3 sequence is 14 residues long. V lost 0 bases and J lost 5, with 11 bases in between. Looked up from germline, CDR1 is PRHDT and CDR2 is FYEKMQ (reference sequence). CDR3 loop: CASSLGVTPDEQYF. In DNA, the CDR3 is TGTGCCAGCAGCTTAGGGGTCACTCCGGACGAGCAGTACTTC. Full variable domain (missing parts from reference TRBV13 and TRBJ2-7): AAGVIQSPRHLIKEKRETATLKCYPIPRHDTVYWYQQGPGQDPQFLISFYEKMQSDKGSIPDRFSAQQFSDYHSELNMSSLELGDSALYFCASSLGVTPDEQYFGPGTRLTVT.

The rearrangement uses TRBV27 and TRBJ2-7; D is unclear. V was trimmed by 3 bases and J by 7 bases, leaving 13 bases between them. The CDR3 contains 13 residues. CDR1 and CDR2 from the germline V gene are MNHEY and SMNVEV (reference sequence). DNA for the CDR3: TGTGCCAGCAGTTTGATCGATCCTCGGGAGCAGTACTTC. It encodes CASSLIDPREQYF.

The chain carries TRBV4-1 and TRBJ2-7, with 7 nucleotides matching TRBD2. The CDR3 is 14 amino acids. The germline V gene has CDR1 MGHRA and CDR2 YSYEKL. The V gene end was trimmed by 3 bases and the J gene end by 7 bases; junction bases not matched to a gene: 9. The CDR3 spells CASSHGDYLGEQYF. The DNA for the CDR3 is TGCGCCAGCAGCCACGGGGACTACCTGGGGGAGCAGTACTTC.

The V gene is TRBV4-2, the J gene TRBJ1-1; D gene ambiguous. V lost 2 bases and J lost 3, with 10 bases in between. CDR1 LGHNA and CDR2 YNFKEQ come from the germline V gene. The CDR3 extends over 14 amino acids. The CDR3 DNA is TGTGCCAGCAGCCAACCGGGATGGGACACTGAAGCTTTCTTT. It encodes CASSQPGWDTEAFF.

The genes are TRBV7-2 and TRBJ2-1; TRBD1 matches 8 bases. J lost 0 bases, V lost 4 bases, and 8 bases had no gene match. Germline loops: CDR1 SGHTA, CDR2 FQGNSA. This CDR3 has 17 amino acids. CDR3 in DNA: TGTGCCAGCAGCTCCCAGGGTGGACAGGGCTCCTACAATGAGCAGTTCTTC. The encoded protein is CASSSQGGQGSYNEQFF. The full variable domain, with the rest looked up from reference TRBV7-2 and TRBJ2-1, is GAGVSQSPSNKVTEKGKDVELRCDPISGHTALYWYRQSLGQGLEFLIYFQGNSAPDKSGLPSDRFSAERTGGSVSTLTIQRTQQEDSAVYLCASSSQGGQGSYNEQFFGPGTRLTVL.

The rearrangement links TRBV6-5 to TRBJ2-1; 11 bases are shared with TRBD1. V lost 1 base and J lost 6; bases outside the gene matches: 5. The germline CDR1 and CDR2 sequences are MNHEY and SVGAGI. This CDR3 comprises 16 residues. DNA for the CDR3: TGTGCCAGCAGTTACTTAGGACAGGGGGCTGGCAATGAGCAGTTCTTC. Amino acid sequence: CASSYLGQGAGNEQFF.

The V and J genes are TRBV9 and TRBJ2-5, with 9 bases lining up with TRBD2. Germline lookup yields CDR1 SGDLS and CDR2 YYNGEE. The J segment lost 5 bases and the V segment lost 4 bases, leaving 12 bases of the junction unmatched. CDR3 length equals 16 residues. Here the CDR3 DNA reads TGTGCCAGCAGCCCCCGGTTAGCGGGAGCGGGCGAGACCCAGTACTTC. Translation gives CASSPRLAGAGETQYF.

V gene TRBV28 combines with J gene TRBJ2-7, with TRBD1 as a possible D gene (6 bases). The V and J ends lost 7 bases and 4 bases respectively, with 20 bases between them. The CDR3 is 15 amino acids. The germline V gene has CDR1 MDHEN and CDR2 SYDVKM. In DNA form, the CDR3 reads TGTGCCAGCACCTCATTGGGGGCCCCTAATTACGAGCAGTACTTC. Its translation is CASTSLGAPNYEQYF.

The chain links TRBV5-1 to TRBJ2-1; possible D gene TRBD1, 6 bases. This CDR3 has 16 residues. V lost 0 bases, J lost 3 bases, and 13 bases lay in between. Germline loops: CDR1 SGHRS, CDR2 YFSETQ. The CDR3 is CASSLASGVRYNEQFF. The CDR3 DNA reads TGCGCCAGCAGCTTGGCCTCAGGGGTCCGCTACAATGAGCAGTTCTTC.

This clone was seen at least ten times. V usage is TRBV5-8 and J usage is TRBJ2-7; D may be TRBD1 (6 bases). This CDR3 has 13 residues. V was clipped by 4 bases and J by 5 bases, with 13 bases between them. The V gene's germline CDR1 is SGHTS and CDR2 YDEGEE. The CDR3 DNA follows: TGTGCCAGCAGCACTTACAGGGCCCACGAGCAGTACTTC. This sequence encodes CASSTYRAHEQYF.